Here is one TCR beta chain with its context. Its target is unknown. Libraries for TCRalpha and TCRbeta carried sample barcodes and unique molecular identifiers via 5'RACE. Each CDR3 protein gets one entry after TCRdb re-called the 5' RACE reads with MiXCR. The sample includes 85,000 to 130,000 distinct CDR3 sequences, around 11% of them seen just once. The data are from a study of T-cell memory formation after mild COVID-19. Findings and caveats of the study: Some SARS-CoV-2-responding clones were already detected in memory before infection.

The trim removed 3 bases at V and 0 bases at J, leaving 3 bases unmatched. The CDR3 loop spans 15 amino acids. This chain links TRBV12-3 or TRBV12-4 with TRBJ1-1; the match to TRBD1 covers 8 bases. Sequenced sample: PBMCs or a T cell subset sorted from them (not recorded which). This receptor was obtained from an adult woman who had mild COVID-19 (a few samples of this study predate the infection). Cell type and time point are not known. As DNA, the CDR3 is TGTGCCAGCAGTTTCAACAGGGGGATGAACACTGAAGCTTTCTTT. Protein: CASSFNRGMNTEAFF.